This T cell receptor beta chain stems from a study of radiotherapy plus CTLA-4 blockade in lung cancer. The germline gives CDR1 GTSNPN, CDR2 SVGIG (reference sequence). V was cut by 0 bases and J by 0 bases, with 8 bases left in between. The CDR3 totals 15 residues. Produced via immunoSEQ multiplex PCR; TCRdb's table is partial and in-frame only. Among approximately 40,000 clones, over 55% were seen once, and the ten largest hold approximately 11%. This clonotype originated in a human donor with non-small cell lung cancer who had stable disease on radiotherapy plus ipilimumab. The J gene is TRBJ2-2, the V gene TRBV30, with D possibly matching TRBD1 (5 bases). The specimen was peripheral blood, collected from a patient treated with radiotherapy plus ipilimumab. The CDR3 bases are TGTGCCTGGAGTGTATTGGGGCCGAACACCGGGGAGCTGTTTTTT. Encoded protein: CAWSVLGPNTGELFF.